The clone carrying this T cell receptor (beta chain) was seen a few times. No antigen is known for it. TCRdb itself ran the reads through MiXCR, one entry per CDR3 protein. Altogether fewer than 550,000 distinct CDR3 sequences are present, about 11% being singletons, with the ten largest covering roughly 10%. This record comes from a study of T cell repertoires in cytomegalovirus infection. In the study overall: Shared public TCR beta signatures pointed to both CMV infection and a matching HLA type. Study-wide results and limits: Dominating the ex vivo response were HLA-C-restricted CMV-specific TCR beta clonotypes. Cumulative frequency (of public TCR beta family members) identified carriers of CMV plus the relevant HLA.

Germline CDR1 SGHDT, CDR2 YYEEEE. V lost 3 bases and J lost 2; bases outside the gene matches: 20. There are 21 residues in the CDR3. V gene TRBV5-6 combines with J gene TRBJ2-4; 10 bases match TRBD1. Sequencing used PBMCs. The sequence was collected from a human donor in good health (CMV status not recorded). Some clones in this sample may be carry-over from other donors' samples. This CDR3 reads CASSSGTGDSLRVGTKNIQYF. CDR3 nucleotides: TGTGCCAGCAGCTCCGGGACAGGGGATTCCCTTAGGGTGGGAACCAAAAACATTCAGTACTTC.